The 27 T cell receptor beta chains below come from one sample, sequenced in a study of beta chain features in type 1 diabetes. Reverse transcribing all isolated RNA meant expressed TCRB transcripts were sequenced. Data came from immunoSEQ multiplex PCR; TCRdb stores just in-frame clones and leaves some out. The repertoire holds some 360,000 clones, with around 19% as singletons. The source material was naive CD4+ T cells from blood. These receptors were collected from a woman aged 18-35 years in good health.

The chain has TRBV11-1 and TRBJ2-7, with D perhaps TRBD2 (6 bases). Germline V gives CDR1 SGHAT, CDR2 FQDESV (reference sequence). This CDR3 has 15 amino acids. V was cut by 4 bases and J by 6 bases, with 19 bases left in between. Written as DNA, the CDR3 is TGTGCCAGCAGCTCTCGGGGGACGGGATCCCGCGAGCAGTACTTC. Amino acid sequence: CASSSRGTGSREQYF.

The chain is built from TRBV7-2 and TRBJ2-3, with TRBD2 matching 8 bases. Germline loops: CDR1 SGHTA, CDR2 FQGNSA. The V segment lost 1 base and the J segment 6 bases; nucleotides outside the gene matches: 9. This CDR3 region has 16 residues. CDR3 sequence reads: CASSLGLGRAADTQYF. CDR3 DNA sequence: TGTGCCAGCAGCTTAGGACTCGGGAGGGCCGCGGATACGCAGTATTTT.

V is TRBV11-2 and J is TRBJ1-2, with D possibly matching TRBD1 (5 bases). Germline CDR1 is SGHAT and CDR2 is FQNNGV. CDR3 length: 13 amino acids. The V end lost 6 bases, the J end lost 13 bases, and 21 bases lay between the germline ends. The CDR3 sequence: CASRKLGTQGSTF. For the CDR3, the DNA is TGTGCCAGCAGGAAACTCGGGACTCAGGGATCCACCTTC.

This clone was seen a handful of times. The chain carries TRBV29-1 and TRBJ2-1; possibly TRBD2 for D (8 bases). The CDR3 has 17 amino acids. CDR1 and CDR2 from the germline V gene are SQVTM and ANQGSEA. V lost 7 bases and J lost 7, with 29 bases in between. The CDR3 protein is CSGRDRHNGRASNEQFF. The CDR3 DNA sequence: TGCAGCGGACGGGACAGACATAACGGGAGGGCCTCTAATGAGCAGTTCTTC.

The chain combines TRBV9 with TRBJ2-2; the match to TRBD2 covers 8 bases. V lost 3 bases and J lost 0; bases outside the gene matches: 4. The CDR3 has 16 residues. Germline assignment: CDR1 SGDLS and CDR2 YYNGEE. CDR3 protein: CASSATSGSNTGELFF. CDR3 DNA sequence: TGTGCCAGCAGCGCCACTAGCGGTTCGAACACCGGGGAGCTGTTTTTT.

This clone showed up just a few times. The chain carries TRBV29-1 and TRBJ2-2, with D tentatively TRBD1 (6 bases). The V end lost 5 bases, the J end lost 4 bases, and 11 bases lay between the germline ends. The CDR3 totals 13 residues. Germline assignment: CDR1 SQVTM and CDR2 ANQGSEA. The CDR3 DNA reads TGCAGCGTTACCCGGACAGTCACCGGGGAGCTGTTTTTT. Protein product: CSVTRTVTGELFF.

This chain connects TRBV13 to TRBJ1-1, with D possibly matching TRBD1 (5 bases). CDR3 size: 13 residues. Between the trimmed V and J ends, which lost 4 bases and 3 bases, there was a span of 9 bases. In germline, CDR1 is PRHDT, CDR2 FYEKMQ (reference sequence). CDR3: CASSSTAYTEAFF. CDR3 DNA: TGTGCCAGCAGCTCGACAGCTTACACTGAAGCTTTCTTT.

The CDR3 is CALQSSNQPQHF. DNA of the CDR3: TGTGCCTTACAGTCTAGCAATCAGCCCCAGCATTTT. The V call is TRBV30, the J call TRBJ1-5; D uncertain. The germline V gene has CDR1 GTSNPN and CDR2 SVGIG (reference sequence). The CDR3 spans 12 residues. V was trimmed by 7 bases and J by 0 bases, leaving 7 bases between them.

This clone occurred a few times. This chain uses TRBV5-4 with TRBJ2-7, with TRBD2 identical over 7 bases. CDR1 is SGHNT and CDR2 is YYREEE in the germline V gene (reference sequence). CDR3 size: 15 residues. The J segment lost 3 bases and the V segment lost 1 base, leaving 7 bases of the junction unmatched. CDR3 region: CASSLPGGSVYEQYF. In DNA, the CDR3 is TGTGCCAGCAGCTTGCCGGGGGGATCAGTCTACGAGCAGTACTTC.

This clone was counted between two and nine times. This chain uses TRBV5-4 with TRBJ2-5, with D hard to call. The germline V and J ends were trimmed by 0 bases and 3 bases, with 9 bases remaining between them. CDR1 and CDR2 from the germline V gene are SGHNT and YYREEE (reference sequence). The CDR3 has 14 residues. The CDR3 DNA reads TGTGCCAGCAGCTTGGCCTCAGGTGAAGAGACCCAGTACTTC. It specifies CASSLASGEETQYF. Drawing the rest from reference TRBV5-4 and TRBJ2-5, the complete variable domain is ETGVTQSPTHLIKTRGQQVTLRCSSQSGHNTVSWYQQALGQGPQFIFQYYREEENGRGNFPPRFSGLQFPNYSSELNVNALELDDSALYLCASSLASGEETQYFGPGTRLLVL.

The chain employs TRBV9 and TRBJ2-2, with D hard to call. CDR1 SGDLS and CDR2 YYNGEE come from the germline V gene. The V end lost 0 bases, the J end lost 11 bases, and 11 bases lay between the germline ends. The CDR3 sequence is 13 residues long. CDR3 sequence (DNA): TGTGCCAGCAGCGTAGTTTCTCTGTCTGAGCTGTTTTTT. It yields the protein CASSVVSLSELFF.

The chain has TRBV4-3 and TRBJ1-6; D gene unclear. The V and J ends lost 0 bases and 6 bases respectively, with 6 bases between them. Germline V gives CDR1 LGHNA, CDR2 YSLEER. The CDR3 totals 14 residues. The CDR3, as DNA: TGCGCCAGCAGCCAAGATAGTTTTAATTCACCCCTCCACTTT. It yields the protein CASSQDSFNSPLHF.

Notes on this clone: Additional DNA sequences in this sample encode the identical CDR3. The rearrangement joins TRBV7-2 to TRBJ2-1; weak D call: TRBD2 (6 bases). V was shortened by 1 base and J by 3 bases, with 10 bases between the two germline ends. Germline V gene data show CDR1 as SGHTA and CDR2 as FQGNSA. The CDR3 spans 15 residues. The CDR3 loop reads CASSLGQGGYNEQFF. The CDR3 region has the DNA TGTGCCAGCAGCTTAGGGCAGGGAGGCTACAATGAGCAGTTCTTC.

The sample holds a few counts of this clone. The chain links TRBV2 to TRBJ1-1; D might be TRBD1 (5 bases). The CDR3 extends over 12 amino acids. The V gene lost 7 bases and the J gene lost 11 bases, with 17 bases spanning the gap. CDR1 and CDR2 from the germline V gene are SNHLY and FYNNEI. The CDR3 sequence is CASTQEGGPAFF. DNA for the CDR3: TGTGCCAGCACACAGGAGGGTGGGCCCGCTTTCTTT.

DNA for the CDR3: TGTGCCAGCTCACCTCTACAGGGGAAGGACTATGGCTACACCTTC. Protein product: CASSPLQGKDYGYTF. V is TRBV18 and J is TRBJ1-2, with 7 bases aligning to TRBD1. The V and J ends lost 3 bases and 3 bases, in that order; junction bases with no gene match: 7. CDR1 is KGHSH and CDR2 is LQKENI in the germline V gene. This CDR3 contains 15 residues.

This rearrangement joins TRBV7-3 to TRBJ2-1; 7 nucleotides align to TRBD1. J was trimmed by 3 bases and V by 3 bases; bases with no gene match: 5. Germline values: CDR1 SGHTA, CDR2 FQGTGA. The CDR3 is made up of 15 amino acids. The CDR3 coding sequence is TGTGCCAGCAGCTTCGGGACAGTTAACTACAATGAGCAGTTCTTC. Protein product: CASSFGTVNYNEQFF.

CDR3 in DNA: TGTGCCAGCAGCCTCCCTTGGGACAGGGTAGCCCAGTCCCAAGAGACCCAGTACTTC. Its protein is CASSLPWDRVAQSQETQYF. The chain links TRBV14 to TRBJ2-5, with 9 positions matching TRBD1. Trimming removed 4 bases from V and 1 base from J; junction bases left unmatched: 16. CDR1 SGHDN and CDR2 FVKESK come from the germline V gene. The CDR3 has 19 amino acids.

This clone appeared a few times. CDR3 amino acids: CASTSGTSGLYEQYF. CDR3 nucleotide sequence: TGTGCCAGCACCTCCGGGACTAGCGGACTCTACGAGCAGTACTTC. V is TRBV5-4 and J is TRBJ2-7, with 11 bases matching TRBD2. The CDR3 is 15 amino acids. Germline loops: CDR1 SGHNT, CDR2 YYREEE (reference sequence). Losses at the gene ends were 6 bases for V and 3 bases for J; bases not matched to a gene: 8. Full variable domain (outside the CDR3, taken from reference TRBV5-4 and TRBJ2-7): ETGVTQSPTHLIKTRGQQVTLRCSSQSGHNTVSWYQQALGQGPQFIFQYYREEENGRGNFPPRFSGLQFPNYSSELNVNALELDDSALYLCASTSGTSGLYEQYFGPGTRLTVT.

The chain joins TRBV11-1 to TRBJ2-5; 7 bases fit TRBD2. The CDR3 extends over 15 amino acids. V gave up 8 bases and J gave up 5 bases; unmatched junction bases: 14. Germline V CDR1 and CDR2: SGHAT, FQDESV (reference sequence). CDR3 amino acids: CASLPRAGAKETQYF. The CDR3 bases are TGTGCCAGCCTCCCGCGGGCGGGAGCAAAGGAGACCCAGTACTTC.

In its sample, this clone was seen a few times. The gene calls are TRBV30 and TRBJ2-6; 8 nucleotides line up with TRBD1. This CDR3 region has 16 residues. Germline V lookup: CDR1 GTSNPN, CDR2 SVGIG (reference sequence). Trimming at V came to 3 bases and at J to 1 base, leaving 5 bases not matched to a gene. CDR3 nucleotides: TGTGCCTGGAGCCGTGGACAGGGATCTGGGGCCAACGTCCTGACTTTC. As protein: CAWSRGQGSGANVLTF.

The chain has TRBV5-4 and TRBJ2-5; TRBD2 aligns across 11 bases. Germline V gene sequence: CDR1 SGHNT, CDR2 YYREEE (reference sequence). The junction had 4 bases not matched to a gene; V was cut back by 2 bases and J by 4 bases. The CDR3 contains 15 residues. CDR3 residues: CASSFGTSGVETQYF. CDR3 nucleotide sequence: TGTGCCAGCAGCTTTGGGACTAGCGGAGTAGAGACCCAGTACTTC. The variable domain in full, completed from reference TRBV5-4 and TRBJ2-5, reads ETGVTQSPTHLIKTRGQQVTLRCSSQSGHNTVSWYQQALGQGPQFIFQYYREEENGRGNFPPRFSGLQFPNYSSELNVNALELDDSALYLCASSFGTSGVETQYFGPGTRLLVL.

This clone was counted only a few times. At the DNA level, this CDR3 is encoded by other sequences in the same sample as well. The gene calls are TRBV6-5 and TRBJ2-7; possible D gene TRBD2, 5 bases. Trimming removed 5 bases from V and 4 bases from J, with 12 bases in between. Germline V gene data show CDR1 as MNHEY and CDR2 as SVGAGI. The CDR3 is 13 amino acids. CDR3 nucleotide sequence: TGTGCCAGCAGTAGGAGTGGCGGGTACGAGCAGTACTTC. Residues: CASSRSGGYEQYF.

The sample holds a few counts of this clone. The chain couples TRBV11-3 to TRBJ1-2, with D possibly matching TRBD1 (5 bases). Germline CDR1 and CDR2: SGHNT and YENEEA. Deletions cut 4 bases from V and 8 bases from J, with 14 bases between. The CDR3 extends over 13 amino acids. The DNA of the CDR3 is TGTGCCAGCAGCTGGGGGGTAAAGAGAGGCTACACCTTC. It codes for CASSWGVKRGYTF.

The genes are TRBV7-9 and TRBJ1-4; a weak D match, TRBD1 (5 bases). The CDR3 covers 14 residues. V was clipped by 3 bases and J by 4 bases, with 9 bases between them. Germline V gives CDR1 SEHNR, CDR2 FQNEAQ (reference sequence). CDR3 nucleotide sequence: TGTGCCAGCAGCTTGGGGCAGCTTAATGAAAAACTGTTTTTT. It codes for CASSLGQLNEKLFF.

This clone turned up a few times. The chain joins TRBV5-1 to TRBJ2-1; TRBD2 agrees at 8 bases. The ends lost 4 bases at V and 2 bases at J; junction bases unmatched: 11. Germline lookup yields CDR1 SGHRS and CDR2 YFSETQ. This CDR3 spans 17 amino acids. CDR3 DNA: TGCGCCAGCAGCCTCCCGGGGGGGAGGTGGACCTACAATGAGCAGTTCTTC. Translated: CASSLPGGRWTYNEQFF.

The chain is built from TRBV6-6 and TRBJ2-5; 7 positions agree with TRBD2. Germline V gene lookup returns CDR1 MNHNY and CDR2 SVGAGI (reference sequence). V shed 5 bases, J shed 4 bases, and the junction held 10 bases outside the gene matches. This CDR3 contains 15 residues. The CDR3 loop reads CASSPLAVGSETQYF. The CDR3 DNA reads as TGTGCCAGCAGTCCCCTAGCGGTGGGGTCAGAGACCCAGTACTTC.

This clone was detected a few times. This rearrangement joins TRBV7-2 to TRBJ1-3; possible D gene TRBD1, 6 bases. There are 15 residues in the CDR3. V lost 3 bases and J lost 0, with 9 bases in between. Germline-derived CDR1 and CDR2 are SGHTA and FQGNSA. CDR3: CASSLTGFSGNTIYF. CDR3 nucleotide sequence: TGTGCCAGCAGCTTGACAGGCTTCTCTGGAAACACCATATATTTT.